This entry lists 18 T cell receptor beta chains sequenced from one sample in a study of cytomegalovirus exposure and HLA in healthy donors. The table came from immunoSEQ multiplex PCR; TCRdb's copy has only in-frame clones and leaves some out. The sample includes 200,000 to 250,000 clones, around nine tenths of them seen just once. Sequences were obtained from PBMCs. These receptors all stem from a woman between 18 and 29 years old in good health and CMV-seronegative.

This chain uses TRBV5-1 with TRBJ1-1, with 7 bases matching TRBD1. V trimming: 4 bases; J trimming: 1 base; junction bases outside the gene matches: 4. Germline values: CDR1 SGHRS, CDR2 YFSETQ. The CDR3 is made up of 14 amino acids. CDR3 DNA sequence: TGCGCCAGCAGCGCAGGGACAGCGAACACTGAAGCTTTCTTT. Its protein is CASSAGTANTEAFF. The entire variable domain, with the rest obtained from reference TRBV5-1 and TRBJ1-1, is as follows: KAGVTQTPRYLIKTRGQQVTLSCSPISGHRSVSWYQQTPGQGLQFLFEYFSETQRNKGNFPGRFSGRQFSNSRSEMNVSTLELGDSALYLCASSAGTANTEAFFGQGTRLTVV.

The chain combines TRBV28 with TRBJ1-6; 9 nucleotides line up with TRBD1. The length of the CDR3 is 15 residues. After removal of 4 bases from V and 7 bases from J, the junction contained 5 bases not matched to a gene. The germline V gene encodes CDR1 MDHEN and CDR2 SYDVKM. The chain's CDR3 is CASSSPGTGNSPLHF. The CDR3, as DNA: TGTGCCAGCAGTTCCCCTGGGACAGGGAATTCACCCCTCCACTTT. The full variable domain, its missing parts supplied by reference TRBV28 and TRBJ1-6, is DVKVTQSSRYLVKRTGEKVFLECVQDMDHENMFWYRQDPGLGLRLIYFSYDVKMKEKGDIPEGYSVSREKKERFSLILESASTNQTSMYLCASSSPGTGNSPLHFGNGTRLTVT.

V and J are TRBV27 and TRBJ1-4, with no clear D. Germline V lookup: CDR1 MNHEY, CDR2 SMNVEV (reference sequence). The CDR3 sequence is 13 residues long. Trimming removed 2 bases at V and 8 bases at J, with 9 bases between. CDR3: CASSLTGKEKLFF. In DNA form, the CDR3 reads TGTGCCAGCAGTTTAACGGGGAAGGAAAAACTGTTTTTT. Full variable domain (remainder filled in from reference TRBV27 and TRBJ1-4): EAQVTQNPRYLITVTGKKLTVTCSQNMNHEYMSWYRQDPGLGLRQIYYSMNVEVTDKGDVPEGYKVSRKEKRNFPLILESPSPNQTSLYFCASSLTGKEKLFFGSGTQLSVL.

The chain carries TRBV6-4 and TRBJ2-2; 8 nucleotides agree with TRBD2. CDR1 and CDR2 (germline): MRHNA, SNTAGT. CDR3 length equals 17 residues. V lost 0 bases to trimming and J lost 1 base; unmatched junction nucleotides: 4. DNA of the CDR3: TGTGCCAGCAGTGACTCCGGGACTAGGGGGAACACCGGGGAGCTGTTTTTT. Translating it yields CASSDSGTRGNTGELFF.

CDR3 nucleotide sequence: TGTGCCAGCACAAATATGGGCGAACGAACCCACGAGCAGTACTTC. Its translation: CASTNMGERTHEQYF. This sequence joins TRBV5-6 and TRBJ2-7, with D hard to call. This CDR3 is built from 15 residues. V lost 6 bases and J lost 5, with 21 bases in between. Germline-derived CDR1 and CDR2 are SGHDT and YYEEEE.

This chain uses TRBV2 with TRBJ2-1; D is uncertain. This CDR3 contains 14 residues. The germline V gene encodes CDR1 SNHLY and CDR2 FYNNEI. V dropped 3 bases and J dropped 0 bases, with 6 bases sitting between them. The DNA for the CDR3 is TGTGCCAGCAGTGACGTCCTCTCCTACAATGAGCAGTTCTTC. Translating gives CASSDVLSYNEQFF. The full variable domain, completed using reference TRBV2 and TRBJ2-1, is EPEVTQTPSHQVTQMGQEVILRCVPISNHLYFYWYRQILGQKVEFLVSFYNNEISEKSEIFDDQFSVERPDGSNFTLKIRSTKLEDSAMYFCASSDVLSYNEQFFGPGTRLTVL.

The rearrangement uses TRBV7-9 and TRBJ2-3; the match to TRBD2 covers 11 bases. CDR1 SEHNR and CDR2 FQNEAQ come from the germline V gene (reference sequence). The CDR3 sequence is 17 residues long. V shed 6 bases, J shed 5 bases, and the junction held 13 bases outside the gene matches. Written as DNA, the CDR3 is TGTGCCAGCAGTTTACTACACATTAGCGGGAGGGGAGATACGCAGTATTTT. It is translated as CASSLLHISGRGDTQYF.

The V and J genes are TRBV5-6 and TRBJ1-3, with a weak D call TRBD1 (5 bases). The CDR3 consists of 13 residues. The germline V gene has CDR1 SGHDT and CDR2 YYEEEE. Between the trimmed V and J ends, which lost 4 bases and 5 bases, there was a span of 10 bases. CDR3 region: CASSRGGRNTIYF. CDR3 in DNA: TGTGCCAGCAGCCGCGGGGGGAGAAACACCATATATTTT.

V is TRBV9 and J is TRBJ1-2; 7 positions agree with TRBD1. Germline CDR1 SGDLS, CDR2 YYNGEE. J lost 4 bases, V lost 4 bases, and 10 bases had no gene match. The CDR3 length is 15 residues. The CDR3 here is CASSPTTGPTYGYTF. In nucleotides, the CDR3 is TGTGCCAGCAGCCCAACGACAGGGCCCACCTATGGCTACACCTTC.

V usage is TRBV30 and J usage is TRBJ2-7; 9 positions agree with TRBD2. Germline V gives CDR1 GTSNPN, CDR2 SVGIG (reference sequence). CDR3 length: 15 amino acids. Trimming at V came to 0 bases and at J to 5 bases, leaving 8 bases not matched to a gene. CDR3 DNA sequence: TGTGCCTGGAGTGTAAGGGGCGGGAGGGCCCACGAGCAGTACTTC. It is translated as CAWSVRGGRAHEQYF.

This clone was detected once. The V gene is TRBV30, the J gene TRBJ2-7; 10 bases are a match to TRBD2. The CDR3 runs 17 residues. Germline CDR1 GTSNPN, CDR2 SVGIG (reference sequence). Trimming cost V 2 bases and J 1 base; bases outside gene matches: 11. CDR3 loop: CAWSSGSGRSRSYEQYF. The CDR3 DNA is TGTGCCTGGAGTTCGGGTAGCGGGAGGAGTAGGTCCTACGAGCAGTACTTC.

The chain joins TRBV30 to TRBJ2-7; TRBD2 matches at 8 bases. V lost 0 bases to trimming and J lost 4 bases; unmatched junction nucleotides: 5. Germline CDR1 and CDR2: GTSNPN and SVGIG (reference sequence). This CDR3 has 14 residues. This CDR3 is CAWSVGREGYEQYF. The CDR3 DNA sequence: TGTGCCTGGAGTGTTGGTCGGGAGGGGTACGAGCAGTACTTC.

The chain carries TRBV27 and TRBJ2-1, with D possibly TRBD2 on 6 matching bases. With 3 bases removed from V and 5 bases from J, the gap between germline ends came to 8 bases. Germline CDR1 reads MNHEY; CDR2 reads SMNVEV (reference sequence). CDR3 length: 13 residues. CDR3 DNA sequence: TGTGCCAGCAGTTTCGGCGGGAACAATGAGCAGTTCTTC. Protein sequence: CASSFGGNNEQFF.

Only one count was recorded for this clone. This chain connects TRBV4-2 to TRBJ2-5, with a weak D call TRBD2 (5 bases). V was trimmed by 0 bases and J by 1 base, leaving 9 bases between them. CDR1 and CDR2 from the germline V gene are LGHNA and YNFKEQ. The length of the CDR3 is 15 residues. DNA for the CDR3: TGTGCCAGCAGCCAAGATGTAGCGACCCAAGAGACCCAGTACTTC. Protein sequence: CASSQDVATQETQYF.

J is TRBJ1-2 and V is TRBV6-6; 7 bases map to TRBD1. CDR1 is MNHNY and CDR2 is SVGAGI in the germline V gene (reference sequence). The ends lost 2 bases at V and 5 bases at J; junction bases unmatched: 8. This CDR3 comprises 15 residues. CDR3: CASSYEGQGGYGYTF. CDR3 bases: TGTGCCAGCAGTTACGAGGGGCAGGGGGGATATGGCTACACCTTC.

This clone was observed a single time. J is TRBJ1-2 and V is TRBV19, with D perhaps matching TRBD1 (6 bases). V was shortened by 0 bases and J by 4 bases, with 12 bases between the two germline ends. The germline CDR1 and CDR2 sequences are LNHDA and SQIVND (reference sequence). The CDR3 runs 15 residues. This CDR3 reads CASSIDRWTAYGYTF. The DNA of the CDR3 is TGTGCCAGTAGTATAGATAGGTGGACAGCCTATGGCTACACCTTC.

The chain has TRBV19 and TRBJ1-5; TRBD1 is a possible D gene (5 bases). CDR3 length equals 16 residues. V lost 1 base and J lost 0, with 10 bases in between. The V gene's germline CDR1 is LNHDA and CDR2 SQIVND (reference sequence). CDR3 DNA: TGTGCCAGTAGTATAGTCGGGGACTATAGCAATCAGCCCCAGCATTTT. Encoded protein: CASSIVGDYSNQPQHF.

The V call is TRBV5-1, the J call TRBJ1-2; 8 bases agree with TRBD1. This CDR3 has 16 residues. The V segment lost 0 bases and the J segment 5 bases; nucleotides outside the gene matches: 9. Looked up from germline, CDR1 is SGHRS and CDR2 is YFSETQ. The CDR3 nucleotides read TGCGCCAGCAGCTTGGATCAGGGGGCGGCAATATATGGCTACACCTTC. It is translated as CASSLDQGAAIYGYTF.